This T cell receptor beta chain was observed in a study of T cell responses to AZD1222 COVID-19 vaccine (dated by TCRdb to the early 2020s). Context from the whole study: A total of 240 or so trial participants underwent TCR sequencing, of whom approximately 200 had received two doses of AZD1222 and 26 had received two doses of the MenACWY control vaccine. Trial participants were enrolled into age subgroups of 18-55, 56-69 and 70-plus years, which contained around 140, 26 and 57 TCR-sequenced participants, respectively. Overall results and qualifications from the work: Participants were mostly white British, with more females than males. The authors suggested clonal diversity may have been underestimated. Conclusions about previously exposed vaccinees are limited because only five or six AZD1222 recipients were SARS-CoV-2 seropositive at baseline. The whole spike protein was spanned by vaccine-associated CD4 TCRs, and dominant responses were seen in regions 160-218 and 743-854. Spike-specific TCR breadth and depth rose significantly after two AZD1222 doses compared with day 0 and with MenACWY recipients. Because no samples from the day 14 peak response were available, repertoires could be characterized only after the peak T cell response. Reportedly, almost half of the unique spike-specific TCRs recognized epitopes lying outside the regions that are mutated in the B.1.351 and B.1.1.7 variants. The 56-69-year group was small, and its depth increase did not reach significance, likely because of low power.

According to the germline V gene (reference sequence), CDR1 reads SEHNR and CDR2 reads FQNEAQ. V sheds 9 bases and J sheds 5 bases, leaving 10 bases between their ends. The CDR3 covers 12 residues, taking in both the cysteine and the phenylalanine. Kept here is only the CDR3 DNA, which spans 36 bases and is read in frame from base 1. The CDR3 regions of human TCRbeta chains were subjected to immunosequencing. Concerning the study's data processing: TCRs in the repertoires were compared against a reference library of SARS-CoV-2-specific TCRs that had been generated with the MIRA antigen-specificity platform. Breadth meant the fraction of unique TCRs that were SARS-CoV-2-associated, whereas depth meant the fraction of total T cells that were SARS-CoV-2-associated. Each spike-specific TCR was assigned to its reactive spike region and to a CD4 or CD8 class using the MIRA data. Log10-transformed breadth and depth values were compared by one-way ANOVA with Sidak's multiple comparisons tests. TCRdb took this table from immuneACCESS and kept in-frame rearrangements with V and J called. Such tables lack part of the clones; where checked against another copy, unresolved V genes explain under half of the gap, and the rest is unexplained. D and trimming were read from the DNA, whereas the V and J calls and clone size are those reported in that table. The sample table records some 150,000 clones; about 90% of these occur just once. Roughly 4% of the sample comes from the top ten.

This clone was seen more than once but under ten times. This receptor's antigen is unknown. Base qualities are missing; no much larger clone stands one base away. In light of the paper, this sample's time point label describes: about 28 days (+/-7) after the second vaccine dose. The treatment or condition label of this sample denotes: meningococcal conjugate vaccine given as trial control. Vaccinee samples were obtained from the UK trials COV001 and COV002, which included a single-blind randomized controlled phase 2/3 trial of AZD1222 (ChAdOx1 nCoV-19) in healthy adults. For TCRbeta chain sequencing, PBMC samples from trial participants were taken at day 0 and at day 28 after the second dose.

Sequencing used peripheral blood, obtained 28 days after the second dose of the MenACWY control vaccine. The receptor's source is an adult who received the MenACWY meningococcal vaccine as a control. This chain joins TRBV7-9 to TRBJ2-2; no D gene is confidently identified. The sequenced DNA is TGTGCCAGTCTGGTAGGGACCGGGGAGCTGTTTTTT. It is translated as CASLVGTGELFF.